This T cell receptor beta chain derives from a study of long-term antiretroviral therapy in people with HIV. Study observations and caveats: The range of CDR3 lengths in HIV repertoires proved narrower than that found in controls.

In this sample, this clone turned up a few times. What it binds is unknown. Running of the v3.0 immunoSEQ assay took place at survey level. The data were produced by immunoSEQ multiplex PCR, yet TCRdb's version contains in-frame clones alone and is incomplete. The sample yields 14,000 or so clones, 76% seen once. Germline CDR1 reads MGHRA; CDR2 reads YSYEKL. V dropped 9 bases and J dropped 6 bases, with 14 bases sitting between them. CDR3 length: 12 amino acids. The sequences come from unsorted PBMCs, collected 3.1 years after starting antiretroviral therapy. The chain recombines TRBV4-1 with TRBJ1-1, with D tentatively TRBD1 (6 bases). The TCR sequence derives from a man aged 35 to 55 with HIV. The CDR3 spells CASGGLNAEAFF. The CDR3 DNA sequence: TGCGCCAGTGGGGGGCTCAACGCTGAAGCTTTCTTT.